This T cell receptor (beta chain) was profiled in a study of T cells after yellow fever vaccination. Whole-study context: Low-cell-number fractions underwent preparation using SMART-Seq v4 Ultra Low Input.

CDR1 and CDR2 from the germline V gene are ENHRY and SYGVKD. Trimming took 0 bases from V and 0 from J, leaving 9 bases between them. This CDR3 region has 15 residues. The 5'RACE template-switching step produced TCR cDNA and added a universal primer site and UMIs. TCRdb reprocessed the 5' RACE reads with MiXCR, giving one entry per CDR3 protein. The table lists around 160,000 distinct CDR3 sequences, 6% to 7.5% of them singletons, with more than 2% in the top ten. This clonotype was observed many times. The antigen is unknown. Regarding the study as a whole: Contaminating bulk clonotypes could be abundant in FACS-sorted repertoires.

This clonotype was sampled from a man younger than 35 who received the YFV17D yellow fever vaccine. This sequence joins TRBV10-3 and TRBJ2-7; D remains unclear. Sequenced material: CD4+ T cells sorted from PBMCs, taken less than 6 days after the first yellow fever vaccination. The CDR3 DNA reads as TGTGCCATCAGTGAGTCAAGGAGCTTCTCCTACGAGCAGTACTTC. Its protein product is CAISESRSFSYEQYF.